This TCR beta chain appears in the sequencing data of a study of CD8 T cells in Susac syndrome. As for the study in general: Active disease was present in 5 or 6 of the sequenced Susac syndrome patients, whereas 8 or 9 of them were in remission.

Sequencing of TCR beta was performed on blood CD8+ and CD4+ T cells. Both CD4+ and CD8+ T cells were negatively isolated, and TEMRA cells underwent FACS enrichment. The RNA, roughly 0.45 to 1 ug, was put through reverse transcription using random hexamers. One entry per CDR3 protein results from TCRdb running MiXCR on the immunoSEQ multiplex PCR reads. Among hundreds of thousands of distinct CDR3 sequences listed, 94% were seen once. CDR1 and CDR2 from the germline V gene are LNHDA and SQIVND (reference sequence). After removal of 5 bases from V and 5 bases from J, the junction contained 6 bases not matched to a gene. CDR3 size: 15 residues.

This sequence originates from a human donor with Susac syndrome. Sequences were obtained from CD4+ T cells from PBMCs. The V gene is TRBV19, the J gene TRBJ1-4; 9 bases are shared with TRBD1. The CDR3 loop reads CASSATQGANEKLFF. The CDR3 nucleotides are TGTGCCAGTAGTGCAACACAGGGGGCGAATGAAAAACTGTTTTTT.